Reported below is one TCR beta chain. Antigen: not known. Specified time point: patch test 1, 2 weeks after DPC sensitization. Sample treatment: therapeutic diphenylcyclopropenone sensitization with weekly scalp DPC. MiXCR was run by TCRdb on the RACE reads, yielding one entry per CDR3 protein. The sample has about 56,000 distinct CDR3 sequences, approximately 8.6% seen once. This sample is drawn from a study of human T cells and chemical hapten exposure. In the study overall: Diphenylcyclopropenone doses were given weekly to the scalps of patients across the roughly 22-week study. Small differences in pooled library volume mainly drove the variation in TCR yields per sample.

Findings and caveats of the study: Controls formed significantly fewer large CDR3 similarity clusters than expanded TCRs did. The immune response of these alopecia patients might not match healthy individuals'.

This CDR3 contains 14 residues. Germline V CDR1 and CDR2: SGHRS, YFSETQ. V gave up 0 bases and J gave up 4 bases, with 9 bases separating them. The sequence was obtained from a woman in her 40s with alopecia areata. Some clones in this sample may be carry-over from other donors' samples. The J gene is TRBJ2-3, the V gene TRBV5-1, with D unresolved. Sequencing was performed on whole blood, taken in connection with sensitization to the hapten diphenylcyclopropenone (DPC). The CDR3 loop reads CASSLAADSDTQYF. The CDR3 DNA reads as TGCGCCAGCAGCTTGGCCGCAGATTCAGATACGCAGTATTTT.